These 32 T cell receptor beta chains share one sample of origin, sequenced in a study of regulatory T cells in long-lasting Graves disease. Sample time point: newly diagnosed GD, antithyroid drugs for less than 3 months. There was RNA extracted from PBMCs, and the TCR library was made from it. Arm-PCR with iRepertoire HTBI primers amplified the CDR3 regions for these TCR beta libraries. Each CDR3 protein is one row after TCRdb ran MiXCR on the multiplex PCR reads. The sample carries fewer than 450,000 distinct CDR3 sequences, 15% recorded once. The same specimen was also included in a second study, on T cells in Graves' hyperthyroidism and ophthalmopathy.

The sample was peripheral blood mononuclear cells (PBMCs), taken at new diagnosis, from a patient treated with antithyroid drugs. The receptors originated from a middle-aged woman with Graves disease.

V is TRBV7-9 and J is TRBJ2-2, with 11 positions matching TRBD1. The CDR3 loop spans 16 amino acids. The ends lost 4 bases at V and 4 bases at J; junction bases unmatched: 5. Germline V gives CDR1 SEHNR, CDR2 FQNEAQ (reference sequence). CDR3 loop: CASSYWTGGGTGELFF. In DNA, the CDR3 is TGTGCCAGCAGCTACTGGACAGGGGGCGGCACCGGGGAGCTGTTTTTT.

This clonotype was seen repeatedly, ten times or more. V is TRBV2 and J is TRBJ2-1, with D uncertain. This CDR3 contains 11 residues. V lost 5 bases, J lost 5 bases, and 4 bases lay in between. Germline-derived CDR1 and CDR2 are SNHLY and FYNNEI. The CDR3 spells CASSWDNEQFF. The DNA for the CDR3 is TGTGCCAGCAGTTGGGACAATGAGCAGTTCTTC.

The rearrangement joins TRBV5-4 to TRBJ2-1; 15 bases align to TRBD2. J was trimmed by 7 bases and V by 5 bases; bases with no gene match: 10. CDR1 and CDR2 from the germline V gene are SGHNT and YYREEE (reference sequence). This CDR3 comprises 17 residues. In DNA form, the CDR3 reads TGTGCCAGCAGTTGGCCCCCAGGGACTAGCGGGAGGAATGAGCAGTTCTTC. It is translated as CASSWPPGTSGRNEQFF.

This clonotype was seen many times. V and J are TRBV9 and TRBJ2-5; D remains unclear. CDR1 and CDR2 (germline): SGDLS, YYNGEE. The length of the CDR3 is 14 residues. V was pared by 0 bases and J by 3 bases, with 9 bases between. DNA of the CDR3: TGTGCCAGCAGCGTAGAAGGCTTAAAAGAGACCCAGTACTTC. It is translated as CASSVEGLKETQYF.

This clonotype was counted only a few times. The CDR3 nucleotides are TGTGCCAGCGGGTCCGGGACAGGGAGCTCTGGAAACACCATATATTTT. Translating gives CASGSGTGSSGNTIYF. The J gene is TRBJ1-3, the V gene TRBV2; 9 bases agree with TRBD1. Germline-derived CDR1 and CDR2 are SNHLY and FYNNEI. V lost 8 bases to trimming and J lost 0 bases; unmatched junction nucleotides: 8. The CDR3 has 16 amino acids.

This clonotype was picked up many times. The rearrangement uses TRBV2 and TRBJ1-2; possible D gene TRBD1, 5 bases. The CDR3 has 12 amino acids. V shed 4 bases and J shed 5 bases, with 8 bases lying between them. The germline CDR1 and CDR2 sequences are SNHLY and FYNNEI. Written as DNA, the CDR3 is TGTGCCAGCAGTGGAGAGGGGTATGGCTACACCTTC. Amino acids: CASSGEGYGYTF.

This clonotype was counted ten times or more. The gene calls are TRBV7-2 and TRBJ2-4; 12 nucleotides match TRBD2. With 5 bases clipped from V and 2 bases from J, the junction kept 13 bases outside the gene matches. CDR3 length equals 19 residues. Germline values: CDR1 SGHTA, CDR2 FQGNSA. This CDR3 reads CASSSGGLAGISSKNIQYF. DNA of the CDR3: TGTGCCAGCAGCAGCGGGGGACTAGCGGGCATTTCTTCCAAAAACATTCAGTACTTC.

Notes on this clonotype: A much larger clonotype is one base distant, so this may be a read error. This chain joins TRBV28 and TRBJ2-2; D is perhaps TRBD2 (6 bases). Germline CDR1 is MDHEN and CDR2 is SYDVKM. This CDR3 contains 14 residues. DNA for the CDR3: TGTGCCAGCAGTTTACCCACAGAGACCGGGGGGCTGTTTTTT. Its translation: CASSLPTETGGLFF. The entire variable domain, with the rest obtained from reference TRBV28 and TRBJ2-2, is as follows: DVKVTQSSRYLVKRTGEKVFLECVQDMDHENMFWYRQDPGLGLRLIYFSYDVKMKEKGDIPEGYSVSREKKERFSLILESASTNQTSMYLCASSLPTETGGLFFGEGSRLTVL.

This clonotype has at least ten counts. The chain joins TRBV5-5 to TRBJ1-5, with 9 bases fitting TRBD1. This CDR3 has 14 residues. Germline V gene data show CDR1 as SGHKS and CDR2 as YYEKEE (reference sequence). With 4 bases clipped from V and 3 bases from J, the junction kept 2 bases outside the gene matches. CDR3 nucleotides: TGTGCCAGCAGCCGGACAGGGGTCAATCAGCCCCAGCATTTT. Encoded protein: CASSRTGVNQPQHF.

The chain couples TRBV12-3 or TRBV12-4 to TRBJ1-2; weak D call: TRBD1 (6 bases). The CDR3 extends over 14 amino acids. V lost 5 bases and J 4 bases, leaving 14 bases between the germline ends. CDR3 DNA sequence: TGTGCCAGCAGTACAAACGGACAGATCTATGGCTACACCTTC. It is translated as CASSTNGQIYGYTF.

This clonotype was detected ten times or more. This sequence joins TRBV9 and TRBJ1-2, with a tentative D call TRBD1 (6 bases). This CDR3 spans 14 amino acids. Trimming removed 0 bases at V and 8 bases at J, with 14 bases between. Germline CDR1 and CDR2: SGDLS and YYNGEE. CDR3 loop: CASSVEVGASGYTF. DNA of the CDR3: TGTGCCAGCAGCGTAGAGGTGGGGGCGAGCGGCTACACCTTC.

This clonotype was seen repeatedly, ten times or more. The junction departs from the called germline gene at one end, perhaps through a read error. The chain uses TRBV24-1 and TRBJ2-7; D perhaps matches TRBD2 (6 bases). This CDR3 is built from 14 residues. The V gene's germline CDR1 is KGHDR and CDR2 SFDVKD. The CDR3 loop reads CAASDASDLYEQYF. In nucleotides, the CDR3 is TGTGCCGCCAGTGACGCTAGCGACCTCTACGAGCAGTACTTC.

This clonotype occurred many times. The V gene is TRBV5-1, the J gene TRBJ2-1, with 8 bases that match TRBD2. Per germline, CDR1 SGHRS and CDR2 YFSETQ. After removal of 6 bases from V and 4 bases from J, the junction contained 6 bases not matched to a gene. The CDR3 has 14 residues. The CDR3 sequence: CASMVLAGYNEQFF. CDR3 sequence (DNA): TGCGCCAGCATGGTCCTAGCGGGTTACAATGAGCAGTTCTTC.

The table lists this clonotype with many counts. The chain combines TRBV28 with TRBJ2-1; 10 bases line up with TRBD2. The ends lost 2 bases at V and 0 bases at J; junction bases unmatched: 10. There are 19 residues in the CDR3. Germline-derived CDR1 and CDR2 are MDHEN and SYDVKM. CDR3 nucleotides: TGTGCCAGCAGTTTACTTTGGACTAGCGGCGCAAGCTCCTACAATGAGCAGTTCTTC. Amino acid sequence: CASSLLWTSGASSYNEQFF.

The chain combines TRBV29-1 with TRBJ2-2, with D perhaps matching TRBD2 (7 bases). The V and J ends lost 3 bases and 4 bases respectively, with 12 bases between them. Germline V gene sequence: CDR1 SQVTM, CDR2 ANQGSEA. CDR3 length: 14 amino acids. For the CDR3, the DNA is TGCAGCGTTGAGAGGGAGGGGGGCACCGGGGAGCTGTTTTTT. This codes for CSVEREGGTGELFF.

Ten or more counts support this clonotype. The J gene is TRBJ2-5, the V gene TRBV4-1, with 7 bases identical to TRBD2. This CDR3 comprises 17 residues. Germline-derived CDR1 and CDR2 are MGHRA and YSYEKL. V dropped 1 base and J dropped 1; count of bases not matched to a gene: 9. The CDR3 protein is CASSQGRASGPQETQYF. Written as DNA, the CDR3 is TGCGCCAGCAGCCAAGGCAGGGCTAGCGGCCCCCAAGAGACCCAGTACTTC.

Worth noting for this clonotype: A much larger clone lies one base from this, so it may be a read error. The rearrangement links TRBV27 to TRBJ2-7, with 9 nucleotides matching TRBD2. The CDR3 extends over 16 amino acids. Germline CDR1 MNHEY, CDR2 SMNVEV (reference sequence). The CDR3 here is CVSSPLGLAGSYEQYF. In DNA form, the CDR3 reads TGTGTCAGCAGTCCACTGGGGCTAGCGGGATCCTACGAGCAGTACTTC.

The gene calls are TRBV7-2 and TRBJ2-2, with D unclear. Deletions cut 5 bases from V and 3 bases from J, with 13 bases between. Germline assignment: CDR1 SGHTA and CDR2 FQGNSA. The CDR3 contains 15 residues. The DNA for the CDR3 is TGTGCCAGCAGCCAGGAACTCCTATACACCGGGGAGCTGTTTTTT. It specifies CASSQELLYTGELFF.

The CDR3 nucleotides read TGTGCCAGCAGTTTAGCTAGCGTTAGGACAGATACGCAGTATTTT. Translated: CASSLASVRTDTQYF. The chain links TRBV28 to TRBJ2-3, with D possibly TRBD2 on 6 matching bases. The V end lost 2 bases, the J end lost 3 bases, and 12 bases lay between the germline ends. Germline V lookup: CDR1 MDHEN, CDR2 SYDVKM. The CDR3 extends over 15 amino acids.

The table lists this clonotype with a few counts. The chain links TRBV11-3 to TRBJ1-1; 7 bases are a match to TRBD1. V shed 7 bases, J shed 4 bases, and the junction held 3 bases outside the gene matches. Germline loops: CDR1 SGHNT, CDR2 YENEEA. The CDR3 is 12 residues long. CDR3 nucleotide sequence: TGTGCCAGCAAGTGGGACAGCACTGAAGCTTTCTTT. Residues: CASKWDSTEAFF. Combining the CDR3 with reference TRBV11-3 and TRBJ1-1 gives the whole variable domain EAGVVQSPRYKIIEKKQPVAFWCNPISGHNTLYWYLQNLGQGPELLIRYENEEAVDDSQLPKDRFSAERLKGVDSTLKIQPAELGDSAVYLCASKWDSTEAFFGQGTRLTVV.

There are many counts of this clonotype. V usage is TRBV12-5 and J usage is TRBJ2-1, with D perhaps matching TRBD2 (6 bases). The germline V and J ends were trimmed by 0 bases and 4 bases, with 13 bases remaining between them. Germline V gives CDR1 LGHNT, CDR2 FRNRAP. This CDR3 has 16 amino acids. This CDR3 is CASGLVHGGVYNEQFF. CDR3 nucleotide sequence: TGTGCTAGTGGTTTGGTACACGGGGGAGTTTACAATGAGCAGTTCTTC.

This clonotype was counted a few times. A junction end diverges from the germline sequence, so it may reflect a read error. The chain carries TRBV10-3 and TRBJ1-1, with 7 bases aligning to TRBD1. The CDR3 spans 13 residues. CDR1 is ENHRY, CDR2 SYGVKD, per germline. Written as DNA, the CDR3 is TGTGCCATCAGAGACCAGGGGGACACTGGAGCTTTCTTT. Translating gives CAIRDQGDTGAFF.

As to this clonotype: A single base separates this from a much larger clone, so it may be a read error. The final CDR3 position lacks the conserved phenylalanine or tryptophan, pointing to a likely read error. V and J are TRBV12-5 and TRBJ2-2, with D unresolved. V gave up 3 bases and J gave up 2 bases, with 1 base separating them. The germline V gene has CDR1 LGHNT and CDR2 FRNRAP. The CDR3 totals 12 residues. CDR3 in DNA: TGTGCTAGTGGTTTAAACACCGGGGAGCTGTTTTCT. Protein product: CASGLNTGELFS.

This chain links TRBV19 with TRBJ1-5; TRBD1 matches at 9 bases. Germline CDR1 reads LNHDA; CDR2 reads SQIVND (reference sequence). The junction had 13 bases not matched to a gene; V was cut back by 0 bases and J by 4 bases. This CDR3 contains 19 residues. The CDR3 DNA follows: TGTGCCAGTAGTATAGATCCTGATACAGGGGGCGTGTTTAATCAGCCCCAGCATTTT. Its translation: CASSIDPDTGGVFNQPQHF.

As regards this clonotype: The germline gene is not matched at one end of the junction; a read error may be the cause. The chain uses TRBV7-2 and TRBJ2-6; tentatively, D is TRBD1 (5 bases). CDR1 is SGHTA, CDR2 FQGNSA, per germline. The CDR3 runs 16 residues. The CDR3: CASSPDVPSGADVLTF. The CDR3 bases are TGTGCCAGCTCTCCGGATGTCCCCTCTGGGGCCGACGTCCTGACTTTC. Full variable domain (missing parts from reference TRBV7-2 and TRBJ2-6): GAGVSQSPSNKVTEKGKDVELRCDPISGHTALYWYRQSLGQGLEFLIYFQGNSAPDKSGLPSDRFSAERTGGSVSTLTIQRTQQEDSAVYLCASSPDVPSGADVLTFGAGSRLTVL.

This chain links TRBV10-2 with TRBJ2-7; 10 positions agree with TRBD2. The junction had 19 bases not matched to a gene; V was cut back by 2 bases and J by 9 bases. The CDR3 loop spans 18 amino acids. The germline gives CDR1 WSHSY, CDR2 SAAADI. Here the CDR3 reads CASSEPVLAGAWWGRQYF. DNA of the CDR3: TGCGCCAGCAGTGAGCCTGTGCTAGCGGGAGCCTGGTGGGGGAGGCAGTACTTC.

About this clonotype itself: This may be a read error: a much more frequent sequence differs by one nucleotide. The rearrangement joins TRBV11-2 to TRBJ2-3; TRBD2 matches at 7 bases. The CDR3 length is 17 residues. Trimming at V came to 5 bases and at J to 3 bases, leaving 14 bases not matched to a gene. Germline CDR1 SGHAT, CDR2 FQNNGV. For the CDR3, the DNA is TGTGCCAGCAGCCTGCCGGGAGGCGGGAGAGGGACAGATACGCAGTATTTT. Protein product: CASSLPGGGRGTDTQYF.

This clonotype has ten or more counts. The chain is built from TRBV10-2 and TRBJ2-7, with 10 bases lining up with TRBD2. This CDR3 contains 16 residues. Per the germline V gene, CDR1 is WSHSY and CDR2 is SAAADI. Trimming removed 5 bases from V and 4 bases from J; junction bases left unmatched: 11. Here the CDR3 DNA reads TGCGCCAGCAGTCCCATCGGGACTAGCGTTATATACGAGCAGTACTTC. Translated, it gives CASSPIGTSVIYEQYF.

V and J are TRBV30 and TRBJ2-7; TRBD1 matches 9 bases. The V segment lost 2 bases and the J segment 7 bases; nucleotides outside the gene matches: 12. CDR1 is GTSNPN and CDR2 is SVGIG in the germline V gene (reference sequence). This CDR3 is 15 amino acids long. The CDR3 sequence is CAWSLVGTGGREQYF. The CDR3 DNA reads TGTGCCTGGAGTCTCGTCGGAACAGGGGGCAGGGAGCAGTACTTC.

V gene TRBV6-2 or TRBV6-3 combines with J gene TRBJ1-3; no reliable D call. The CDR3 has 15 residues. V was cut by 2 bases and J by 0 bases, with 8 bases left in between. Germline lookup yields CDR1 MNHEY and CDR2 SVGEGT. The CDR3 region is CASSYAGPSGNTIYF. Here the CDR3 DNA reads TGTGCCAGCAGTTACGCAGGCCCCTCTGGAAACACCATATATTTT.

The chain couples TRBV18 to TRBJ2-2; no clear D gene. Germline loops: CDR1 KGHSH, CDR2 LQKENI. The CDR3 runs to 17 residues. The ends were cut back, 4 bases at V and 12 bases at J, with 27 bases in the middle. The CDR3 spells CASSLRVADGSHKKLFF. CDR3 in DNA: TGTGCCAGCTCACTAAGGGTTGCGGACGGAAGCCATAAAAAGCTGTTTTTT. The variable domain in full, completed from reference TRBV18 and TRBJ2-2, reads NAGVMQNPRHLVRRRGQEARLRCSPMKGHSHVYWYRQLPEEGLKFMVYLQKENIIDESGMPKERFSAEFPKEGPSILRIQQVVRGDSAAYFCASSLRVADGSHKKLFFGEGSRLTVL.

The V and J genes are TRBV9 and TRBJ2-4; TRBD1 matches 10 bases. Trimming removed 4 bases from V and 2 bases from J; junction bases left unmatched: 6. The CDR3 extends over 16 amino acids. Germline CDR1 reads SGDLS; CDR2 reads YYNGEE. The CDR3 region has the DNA TGTGCCAGCAGCCCCCTGGGACAGGGGTCCAAAAACATTCAGTACTTC. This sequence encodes CASSPLGQGSKNIQYF.